The 21 T cell receptor beta chains given below trace back to one sample, sequenced in a study of T cell repertoires in cytomegalovirus infection. One entry per CDR3 protein, called by TCRdb with MiXCR from the reads. Among 300,000 or so distinct CDR3 sequences listed, about a quarter were seen once. The source material was PBMCs. Receptors originate from a human donor in good health (CMV status not recorded). Some clones in this sample may be carry-over from other donors' samples.

Many counts were recorded for this clonotype. The rearrangement joins TRBV7-2 to TRBJ2-1, with D perhaps TRBD1 (6 bases). With 0 bases removed from V and 9 bases from J, the gap between germline ends came to 15 bases. The germline gives CDR1 SGHTA, CDR2 FQGNSA. The CDR3 sequence is 15 residues long. The CDR3 region has the DNA TGTGCCAGCAGCTTAGCGCTCGTACAGGGCGTTGAGCAGTTCTTC. As protein: CASSLALVQGVEQFF.

This clonotype was seen many times. The V and J genes are TRBV28 and TRBJ2-1; D is unresolved. Germline CDR1 and CDR2: MDHEN and SYDVKM. The CDR3 contains 12 residues. V lost 3 bases to trimming and J lost 6 bases, with 6 bases between them. CDR3 in amino acids: CASSLGINEQFF. The CDR3 DNA reads TGTGCCAGCAGTTTGGGAATCAATGAGCAGTTCTTC.

In its sample, this clonotype was seen many times. The V call is TRBV6-6, the J call TRBJ2-6; D remains unclear. The CDR3 loop spans 17 amino acids. The germline CDR1 and CDR2 sequences are MNHNY and SVGAGI (reference sequence). V was clipped by 6 bases and J by 0 bases, with 15 bases between them. CDR3 in amino acids: CASSRAEILSGANVLTF. The CDR3 DNA sequence: TGTGCCAGCAGCAGAGCAGAGATCCTCTCTGGGGCCAACGTCCTGACTTTC.

The chain uses TRBV19 and TRBJ1-6, with 8 bases identical to TRBD1. With 7 bases clipped from V and 6 bases from J, the junction kept 11 bases outside the gene matches. CDR1 and CDR2 from the germline V gene are LNHDA and SQIVND (reference sequence). The CDR3 has 16 amino acids. The CDR3 coding sequence is TGTGCCAGTACCCCGCGGACAGGGAACTTTAATTCACCCCTCCACTTT. Its protein is CASTPRTGNFNSPLHF.

The chain has TRBV10-2 and TRBJ2-2; D assignment may be TRBD1 or TRBD2 (5 bases each). The germline V gene has CDR1 WSHSY and CDR2 SAAADI. Between the trimmed V and J ends, which lost 6 bases and 6 bases, there was a span of 14 bases. The CDR3 consists of 14 residues. The CDR3 sequence: CASRDGASSGELFF. The CDR3 nucleotides are TGCGCCAGCAGAGACGGGGCCTCCTCCGGGGAGCTGTTTTTT.

This clonotype was seen many times. This chain links TRBV7-8 with TRBJ2-4; TRBD1 matches 7 bases. V was clipped by 5 bases and J by 3 bases; unmatched bases: 10. Germline values: CDR1 SGHVS, CDR2 FQNEAQ. This CDR3 comprises 16 residues. CDR3 nucleotides: TGTGCCAGCAGCCCCCGCCGACAGGGCCTCAAAAACATTCAGTACTTC. It codes for CASSPRRQGLKNIQYF.

The chain joins TRBV20-1 to TRBJ1-5; D is unresolved. CDR1 is DFQATT and CDR2 is SNEGSKA in the germline V gene (reference sequence). Trimming removed 1 base at V and 11 bases at J, with 9 bases between. The CDR3 is 11 residues long. The DNA of the CDR3 is TGCAGTGCTAGAGGAGTAAACTCCCAGCATTTT. It yields the protein CSARGVNSQHF.

The V call is TRBV7-2, the J call TRBJ2-7, with 7 bases lining up with TRBD1. Unmatched junction bases numbered 5, after V lost 7 bases and J lost 2 bases. Germline assignment: CDR1 SGHTA and CDR2 FQGNSA. The CDR3 length is 13 residues. In DNA, the CDR3 is TGTGCCAGCACCGGGACAGTCACCTACGAGCAGTACTTC. Translated: CASTGTVTYEQYF.

This clonotype was counted many times. This chain links TRBV7-2 with TRBJ1-1; D gene ambiguous. CDR3 length equals 15 residues. With 3 bases removed from V and 5 bases from J, the gap between germline ends came to 16 bases. Germline V gene lookup returns CDR1 SGHTA and CDR2 FQGNSA. The CDR3 loop reads CASSLKGGSGTEAFF. CDR3 DNA sequence: TGTGCCAGCAGCTTGAAAGGAGGCTCTGGGACTGAAGCTTTCTTT. Combining the CDR3 with reference TRBV7-2 and TRBJ1-1 gives the whole variable domain GAGVSQSPSNKVTEKGKDVELRCDPISGHTALYWYRQSLGQGLEFLIYFQGNSAPDKSGLPSDRFSAERTGGSVSTLTIQRTQQEDSAVYLCASSLKGGSGTEAFFGQGTRLTVV.

In this sample, this clonotype turned up many times. J is TRBJ2-3 and V is TRBV7-2, with unresolved D. Germline V gives CDR1 SGHTA, CDR2 FQGNSA. The CDR3 has 15 amino acids. V shed 5 bases and J shed 3 bases, with 15 bases lying between them. The CDR3 region has the DNA TGTGCCAGCAGCCGAGGCCTGGGGAATACAGATACGCAGTATTTT. Protein: CASSRGLGNTDTQYF.

This chain connects TRBV28 to TRBJ2-7, with TRBD1 as a possible D gene (5 bases). Germline CDR1 MDHEN, CDR2 SYDVKM. Trimming left V 5 bases short and J 5 bases short, with 13 bases between. CDR3 length: 13 residues. The CDR3 region is CASSQGYNHEQYF. The CDR3 DNA reads as TGTGCCAGCAGTCAGGGCTATAACCACGAGCAGTACTTC.

This clonotype was found many times. The chain couples TRBV7-2 to TRBJ1-5; D ambiguous. V was clipped by 0 bases and J by 9 bases, with 15 bases between them. This CDR3 spans 15 amino acids. Looked up from germline, CDR1 is SGHTA and CDR2 is FQGNSA. The CDR3 DNA reads as TGTGCCAGCAGCTTAGCGAGTGGTGGCAATGGGCCCCAGCATTTT. It encodes CASSLASGGNGPQHF. The whole variable domain, remainder taken from reference TRBV7-2 and TRBJ1-5, is GAGVSQSPSNKVTEKGKDVELRCDPISGHTALYWYRQSLGQGLEFLIYFQGNSAPDKSGLPSDRFSAERTGGSVSTLTIQRTQQEDSAVYLCASSLASGGNGPQHFGDGTRLSIL.

CDR3 nucleotides: TGTGCCAGCTCCCTGGACAGTAGCACTGAAGCTTTCTTT. Its protein is CASSLDSSTEAFF. This sequence joins TRBV2 and TRBJ1-1, with D possibly being TRBD1 (6 bases). The germline CDR1 and CDR2 sequences are SNHLY and FYNNEI. This CDR3 has 13 amino acids. Trimming removed 8 bases from V and 4 bases from J, with 14 bases in between.

There are a few counts of this clonotype. This chain uses TRBV7-2 with TRBJ2-1, with a weak D call TRBD2 (6 bases). Deletions cut 5 bases from V and 7 bases from J, with 27 bases between. CDR1 and CDR2 (germline): SGHTA, FQGNSA. The CDR3 is 18 amino acids. The DNA for the CDR3 is TGTGCCAGCAGCGCCGAAGGAGGGACGTCCCTTGGTAGGAATGAGCAGTTCTTC. It is translated as CASSAEGGTSLGRNEQFF.

This clonotype was seen only a few times. The chain carries TRBV7-6 and TRBJ2-7, with D unresolved. CDR1 and CDR2 from the germline V gene are SGHVS and FNYEAQ. Trimming cost V 0 bases and J 0 bases, with 6 bases left between them. CDR3 size: 14 residues. This chain's CDR3 is CASSLAWNSYEQYF. In DNA form, the CDR3 reads TGTGCCAGCAGCTTAGCGTGGAACTCCTACGAGCAGTACTTC.

V gene TRBV12-3 or TRBV12-4 combines with J gene TRBJ1-2, with D uncertain. This CDR3 has 14 residues. Trimming removed 2 bases from V and 2 bases from J, with 9 bases in between. The CDR3 spells CASSLSSRNYGYTF. CDR3 in DNA: TGTGCCAGCAGTTTATCGTCCAGGAACTATGGCTACACCTTC.

V and J are TRBV20-1 and TRBJ2-3; 7 nucleotides align to TRBD2. V trimming: 7 bases; J trimming: 1 base; junction bases outside the gene matches: 11. The germline V gene encodes CDR1 DFQATT and CDR2 SNEGSKA (reference sequence). The CDR3 extends over 15 amino acids. The CDR3 coding sequence is TGCAGTGTTGGCCCCCGTGCGGGAGGCACAGATACGCAGTATTTT. It codes for CSVGPRAGGTDTQYF.

Many counts were recorded for this clonotype. The rearrangement uses TRBV12-3 or TRBV12-4 and TRBJ2-5; the match to TRBD2 covers 9 bases. V was clipped by 5 bases and J by 4 bases; unmatched bases: 8. There are 15 residues in the CDR3. CDR3 region: CASSPRVAGVETQYF. In DNA, the CDR3 is TGTGCCAGCAGTCCCAGGGTAGCGGGAGTAGAGACCCAGTACTTC.

Many counts were recorded for this clonotype. The chain employs TRBV7-2 and TRBJ2-1; D may be TRBD1 (6 bases). The germline CDR1 and CDR2 sequences are SGHTA and FQGNSA. The CDR3 runs to 15 residues. Trimming cost V 7 bases and J 1 base, with 14 bases left between them. The chain's CDR3 is CASTPTGLSYNEQFF. CDR3 in DNA: TGTGCCAGCACCCCGACAGGCCTATCCTACAATGAGCAGTTCTTC.

The rearrangement links TRBV7-3 to TRBJ2-7, with D possibly TRBD1 on 6 matching bases. This CDR3 spans 13 amino acids. Between the trimmed V and J ends, which lost 5 bases and 3 bases, there was a span of 11 bases. CDR1 SGHTA and CDR2 FQGTGA come from the germline V gene. The CDR3 region has the DNA TGTGCCAGCAGCGTCCGGGACAACTACGAGCAGTACTTC. This gives the protein CASSVRDNYEQYF. Drawing the rest from reference TRBV7-3 and TRBJ2-7, the complete variable domain is GAGVSQTPSNKVTEKGKYVELRCDPISGHTALYWYRQSLGQGPEFLIYFQGTGAADDSGLPNDRFFAVRPEGSVSTLKIQRTERGDSAVYLCASSVRDNYEQYFGPGTRLTVT.

The rearrangement joins TRBV6-2 or TRBV6-3 to TRBJ2-1; TRBD2 is a possible D gene (5 bases). CDR1 MNHEY and CDR2 SVGEGT come from the germline V gene. V lost 2 bases to trimming and J lost 6 bases, with 14 bases between them. The CDR3 runs to 15 residues. The CDR3 loop is CASSYPLGRGNEQFF. CDR3 bases: TGTGCCAGCAGTTACCCCCTAGGACGGGGCAATGAGCAGTTCTTC.